One and the same sample provided the 18 T cell receptor beta chains below, sequenced in a study of graft-versus-host responses after intestinal transplantation. Sequenced by immunoSEQ multiplex PCR; TCRdb stores in-frame clones only, minus some. Counted here are 65,000 to 85,000 clones, 80% to 95% occurring once; the ten biggest clones make up 6.5% to 8.5%. This material consisted of bone marrow, taken 700 to 850 days after intestinal transplantation. The receptors here all came from a human patient who received an intestinal transplant, so some T cells may come from the graft donor.

The chain is built from TRBV2 and TRBJ1-1; D gene unclear. V lost 6 bases and J 4 bases, leaving 6 bases between the germline ends. CDR3 length: 11 amino acids. Germline V gene lookup returns CDR1 SNHLY and CDR2 FYNNEI. CDR3 sequence (DNA): TGTGCCAGCAGCGGTCCCACTGAAGCTTTCTTT. Translating gives CASSGPTEAFF.

This clone was recorded a few times. The sample has other DNA sequences that encode this CDR3 too. The chain links TRBV28 to TRBJ1-4; no clear D. This CDR3 region has 12 residues. The germline V gene has CDR1 MDHEN and CDR2 SYDVKM. The V end was cut by 6 bases, the J end by 0 bases, with 2 bases between. This CDR3 is CASRTTNEKLFF. CDR3 DNA: TGTGCCAGCAGGACAACTAATGAAAAACTGTTTTTT.

CDR3 DNA: TGTGCCAGCACCCCGGGACAGGGTTTCGAAAAACTGTTTTTT. This gives the protein CASTPGQGFEKLFF. The J gene is TRBJ1-4, the V gene TRBV2, with 9 nucleotides matching TRBD1. The J segment lost 8 bases and the V segment lost 7 bases, leaving 8 bases of the junction unmatched. This CDR3 contains 14 residues. CDR1 is SNHLY, CDR2 FYNNEI, per germline.

The rearrangement uses TRBV6-5 and TRBJ2-7; 7 positions agree with TRBD2. The junction had 12 bases not matched to a gene; V was cut back by 10 bases and J by 0 bases. The germline gives CDR1 MNHEY, CDR2 SVGAGI. This CDR3 comprises 15 residues. The CDR3 nucleotides read TGTGCCATGGCCCCCTTTGCGGGAGCCTCCTACGAGCAGTACTTC. It codes for CAMAPFAGASYEQYF.

V and J are TRBV19 and TRBJ2-5, with 7 bases identical to TRBD2. The DNA end is more similar to TRBJ2-7, so the J call may be wrong. The CDR3 is 14 residues long. Germline V gene sequence: CDR1 LNHDA, CDR2 SQIVND (reference sequence). The CDR3 reads CASSAGAWNYEQYF. The CDR3 DNA follows: TGTGCCAGTAGTGCGGGAGCTTGGAACTACGAGCAGTACTTC.

This chain connects TRBV27 to TRBJ2-3; 8 nucleotides agree with TRBD1. Germline loops: CDR1 MNHEY, CDR2 SMNVEV (reference sequence). The CDR3 runs 14 residues. J was trimmed by 4 bases and V by 6 bases; bases with no gene match: 6. The CDR3 DNA sequence: TGTGCCAGCAGCCCCGGACAGGGCGCAGATACGCAGTATTTT. Translating it yields CASSPGQGADTQYF.

The chain has TRBV13 and TRBJ1-3; no firm D call. CDR1 is PRHDT and CDR2 is FYEKMQ in the germline V gene (reference sequence). This CDR3 spans 14 amino acids. Trimming took off 4 bases at V and 4 bases at J, with 11 bases between the two ends. CDR3 sequence: CASSSGDSGNTIYF. CDR3 coding DNA: TGTGCCAGCAGCTCTGGGGATTCCGGAAACACCATATATTTT.

The chain combines TRBV7-6 with TRBJ2-7; perhaps TRBD1 as D (6 bases). The germline V and J ends were trimmed by 6 bases and 1 base, with 22 bases remaining between them. The CDR3 contains 17 residues. Germline CDR1 SGHVS, CDR2 FNYEAQ. CDR3 protein: CASSSSTQGFRSYEQYF. CDR3 sequence (DNA): TGTGCCAGCAGTTCCTCTACCCAGGGGTTCCGTTCCTACGAGCAGTACTTC.

The chain links TRBV27 to TRBJ1-5; D is possibly TRBD1 (6 bases). CDR1 MNHEY and CDR2 SMNVEV come from the germline V gene (reference sequence). The CDR3 sequence is 14 residues long. Trimming took off 2 bases at V and 6 bases at J, with 11 bases between the two ends. The CDR3 loop is CASSLQGQAQPQHF. The CDR3 region has the DNA TGTGCCAGCAGTTTACAGGGGCAGGCTCAGCCCCAGCATTTT.

As to this clone: Mismatch with germline at one junction end may stem from a read error. The V gene is TRBV6-6, the J gene TRBJ1-2; 7 positions agree with TRBD1. The CDR3 runs 11 residues. CDR1 and CDR2 from the germline V gene are MNHNY and SVGAGI (reference sequence). CDR3 region: CASSRGTVPYF. The CDR3 coding sequence is TGTGCCAGCAGTAGGGGGACAGTCCCCTACTTC.

This clone has a single count. The chain joins TRBV5-6 to TRBJ2-3; D possibly corresponds to TRBD2 (6 bases). With 0 bases removed from V and 2 bases from J, the gap between germline ends came to 13 bases. This CDR3 is built from 16 residues. Germline V lookup: CDR1 SGHDT, CDR2 YYEEEE. CDR3 residues: CASSLGSAGYTDTQYF. Written as DNA, the CDR3 is TGTGCCAGCAGCTTGGGTTCGGCGGGGTACACAGATACGCAGTATTTT.

The genes are TRBV5-1 and TRBJ2-7; 7 nucleotides match TRBD2. Unmatched junction bases numbered 6, after V lost 0 bases and J lost 6 bases. The CDR3 is 14 amino acids. Germline values: CDR1 SGHRS, CDR2 YFSETQ. The DNA for the CDR3 is TGCGCCAGCAGCTTGGTGGCGGGGGAGGGCGAGCAGTACTTC. Its protein is CASSLVAGEGEQYF.

This sequence joins TRBV6-5 and TRBJ2-1; D possibly corresponds to TRBD2 (6 bases). CDR3 length: 15 amino acids. The ends were cut back, 5 bases at V and 2 bases at J, with 13 bases in the middle. Germline V gene data show CDR1 as MNHEY and CDR2 as SVGAGI. The CDR3, as DNA: TGTGCCAGCAGTATAGGAGGGGCCCCCTACAATGAGCAGTTCTTC. Protein sequence: CASSIGGAPYNEQFF.

This clone was seen just once. The chain uses TRBV21-1 and TRBJ2-3; the table's D gene call, TRBD2, was not cross checked with the DNA. TRBV21-1 is listed as a pseudogene. This CDR3 spans 16 amino acids. CDR3: CASSKVGGGCTDTQYF. In nucleotides, the CDR3 is TGTGCCAGCAGCAAAGTTGGGGGGGGCTGCACAGATACGCAGTATTTT.

The genes are TRBV5-6 and TRBJ2-2; 9 nucleotides match TRBD2. J lost 5 bases, V lost 2 bases, and 1 base had no gene match. There are 14 residues in the CDR3. In germline, CDR1 is SGHDT, CDR2 YYEEEE. The CDR3 protein is CASSFLAGTGELFF. The DNA for the CDR3 is TGTGCCAGCAGCTTCCTAGCGGGAACCGGGGAGCTGTTTTTT.

This chain connects TRBV7-9 to TRBJ2-3, with 8 positions matching TRBD2. The J segment lost 6 bases and the V segment lost 1 base, leaving 9 bases of the junction unmatched. CDR3 length equals 16 residues. Germline V lookup: CDR1 SEHNR, CDR2 FQNEAQ (reference sequence). CDR3 in amino acids: CASSLVSAGEADTQYF. CDR3 sequence (DNA): TGTGCCAGCAGCTTAGTCTCAGCGGGAGAAGCGGATACGCAGTATTTT.

V usage is TRBV29-1 and J usage is TRBJ1-3, with 10 bases matching TRBD1. V lost 2 bases to trimming and J lost 6 bases; unmatched junction nucleotides: 4. This CDR3 is 14 amino acids long. Germline lookup yields CDR1 SQVTM and CDR2 ANQGSEA. The CDR3 nucleotides are TGCAGCGTTGAACTGGGGACAGGGGAAAACACCATATATTTT. Translated: CSVELGTGENTIYF.

This clone has just a few counts. V usage is TRBV27 and J usage is TRBJ2-7; no firm D call. CDR3 size: 13 residues. The germline CDR1 and CDR2 sequences are MNHEY and SMNVEV (reference sequence). V lost 5 bases and J 2 bases, leaving 10 bases between the germline ends. The CDR3 protein is CASSLDHPYEQYF. The CDR3 nucleotides read TGTGCCAGCAGTCTGGACCATCCCTACGAGCAGTACTTC.